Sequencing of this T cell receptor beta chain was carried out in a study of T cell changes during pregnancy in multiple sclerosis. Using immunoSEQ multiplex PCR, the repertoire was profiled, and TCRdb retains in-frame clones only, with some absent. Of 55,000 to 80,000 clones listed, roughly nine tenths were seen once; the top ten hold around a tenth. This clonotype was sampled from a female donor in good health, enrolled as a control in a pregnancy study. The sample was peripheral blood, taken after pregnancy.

CDR3 bases: TGTGCCATCAGTGAGAGAGACGGGACAGGGGTCTTGGAGCAGTACTTC. Protein sequence: CAISERDGTGVLEQYF. This sequence joins TRBV10-3 and TRBJ2-7, with 10 positions matching TRBD1. This CDR3 is built from 16 residues. Trimming at V came to 2 bases and at J to 7 bases, leaving 11 bases not matched to a gene. Germline loops: CDR1 ENHRY, CDR2 SYGVKD.